A single TCR beta chain is shown here with its context. The entry originates in a study of OX40 agonist ivuxolimab in advanced cancers. Overall study: It was ivuxolimab, an agonistic anti-OX40 (CD134) antibody, that patients were treated with.

Germline trimming cut 0 bases from V and 1 base from J; bases unmatched to any gene: 4. The CDR3 runs 16 residues. Germline V gene lookup returns CDR1 SGHRS and CDR2 YFSETQ. The table came from immunoSEQ multiplex PCR; TCRdb's copy has only in-frame clones and leaves some out. Seen here are 50,000 or so clones, about 81% observed once, and the top ten hold around 0.71%. This clonotype was obtained from an adult with an advanced solid tumor such as melanoma, head and neck, liver or kidney cancer. The chain is built from TRBV5-1 and TRBJ2-3, with 8 bases identical to TRBD1. The input for sequencing was CD4+ or CD8+ T cells sorted from blood, taken in a trial of the OX40 agonist ivuxolimab. CDR3 residues: CASSLGPGQGTDTQYF. CDR3 in DNA: TGCGCCAGCAGCTTGGGACCGGGACAGGGCACAGATACGCAGTATTTT.